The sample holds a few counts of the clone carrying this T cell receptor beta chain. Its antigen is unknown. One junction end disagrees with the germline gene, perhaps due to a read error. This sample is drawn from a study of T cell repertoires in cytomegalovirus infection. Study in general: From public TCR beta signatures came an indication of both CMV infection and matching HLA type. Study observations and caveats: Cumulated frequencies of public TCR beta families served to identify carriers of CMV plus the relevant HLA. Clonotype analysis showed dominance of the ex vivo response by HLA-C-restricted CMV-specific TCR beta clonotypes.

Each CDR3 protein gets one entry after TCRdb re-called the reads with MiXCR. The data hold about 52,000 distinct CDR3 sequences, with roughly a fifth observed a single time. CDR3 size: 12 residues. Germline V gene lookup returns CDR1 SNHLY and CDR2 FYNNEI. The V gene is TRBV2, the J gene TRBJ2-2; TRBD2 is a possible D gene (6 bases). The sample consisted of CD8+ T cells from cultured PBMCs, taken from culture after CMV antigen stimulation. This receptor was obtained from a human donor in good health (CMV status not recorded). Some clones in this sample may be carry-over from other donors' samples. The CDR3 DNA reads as TGTGCCAGCGGAGGGAGCACCGGGGAGCTGTCTTTT. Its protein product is CASGGSTGELSF.